The T cell receptor beta chain under discussion was sequenced for a study of response to subunit inactivated influenza vaccine. This CDR3 is built from 14 residues. Germline V gene data show CDR1 as DFQATT and CDR2 as SNEGSKA (reference sequence). Trimming removed 6 bases at V and 5 bases at J, with 14 bases between. This clonotype was observed a few times. Its antigen is not identified. TCRdb recomputed calls from the RT-PCR reads with MiXCR, one row per CDR3 protein. Altogether under 850,000 distinct CDR3 sequences are present, about a fifth being singletons, with the ten largest covering 11%. Broader study findings: The authors suggested that every seasonal influenza vaccination recruits few new T cells.

The chain carries TRBV20-1 and TRBJ1-6; D is unresolved. This sequence was found in a man over 45 who received an inactivated influenza vaccine. The sample here was PBMCs from blood, taken about 5 days after vaccination. CDR3 DNA sequence: TGCAGTGCCGACCCAAGGCGGAATAATTCACCCCTCCACTTT. Translating gives CSADPRRNNSPLHF.